This entry describes one T cell receptor (beta chain). With random hexamers, roughly 0.45 to 1 ug RNA was reverse transcribed. Amplification of TCR beta CDR3 used immunoSEQ multiplex PCR across 54 Vbeta and 13 Jbeta. TCRdb processed the immunoSEQ multiplex PCR reads anew with MiXCR; each CDR3 protein has one entry. The profile covers under 90,000 distinct CDR3 sequences, with around 95% appearing a single time and over 0.35% taken by the ten largest. TEMRA cells were FACS-enriched, while CD8+ and CD4+ T cells were negatively isolated. Germline CDR1 reads LNHDA; CDR2 reads SQIVND (reference sequence). This CDR3 is 16 amino acids long. The germline V and J ends were trimmed by 4 bases and 1 base, with 14 bases remaining between them. This entry is derived from a study of CD8 T cells in Susac syndrome. Whole-study context: Within the group of sequenced Susac syndrome patients, six had active disease and about 8 were in remission. Patients with Susac syndrome were therapy-naive, taking corticosteroids, with some also receiving intravenous immunoglobulin, or taking intravenous immunoglobulin alone at the time their blood was drawn.

This TCR derives from a human donor with Susac syndrome. The J gene is TRBJ1-5, the V gene TRBV19, with D uncertain. Material: CD8+ T cells from PBMCs. The CDR3 sequence is CASSKGGRTSNQPQHF. Here the CDR3 DNA reads TGTGCCAGTAGTAAAGGCGGACGGACGAGCAATCAGCCCCAGCATTTT.